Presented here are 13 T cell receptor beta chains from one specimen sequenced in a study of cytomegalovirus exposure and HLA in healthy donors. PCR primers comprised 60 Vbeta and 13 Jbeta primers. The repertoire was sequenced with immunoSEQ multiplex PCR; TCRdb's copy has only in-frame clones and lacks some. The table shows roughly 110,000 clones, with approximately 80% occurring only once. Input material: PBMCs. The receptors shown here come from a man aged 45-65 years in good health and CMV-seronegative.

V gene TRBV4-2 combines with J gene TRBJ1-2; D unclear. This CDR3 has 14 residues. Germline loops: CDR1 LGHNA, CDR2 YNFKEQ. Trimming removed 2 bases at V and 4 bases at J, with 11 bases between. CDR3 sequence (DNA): TGTGCCAGCAGCCAACTCAAGGCGGGCTATGGCTACACCTTC. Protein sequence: CASSQLKAGYGYTF.

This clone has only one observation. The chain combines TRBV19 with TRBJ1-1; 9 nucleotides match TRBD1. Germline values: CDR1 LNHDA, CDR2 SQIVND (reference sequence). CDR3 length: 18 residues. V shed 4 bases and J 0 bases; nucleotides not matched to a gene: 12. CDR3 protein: CASSTGTGKTEMNTEAFF. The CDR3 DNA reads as TGTGCCAGTAGTACTGGGACAGGGAAAACCGAGATGAACACTGAAGCTTTCTTT.

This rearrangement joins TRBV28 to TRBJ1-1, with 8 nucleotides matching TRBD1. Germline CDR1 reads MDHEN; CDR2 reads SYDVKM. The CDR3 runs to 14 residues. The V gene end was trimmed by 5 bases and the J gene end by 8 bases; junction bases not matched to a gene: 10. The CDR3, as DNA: TGTGCCAGCAGTCCTAGACAGGGGATAGCGGAAGCTTTCTTT. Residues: CASSPRQGIAEAFF.

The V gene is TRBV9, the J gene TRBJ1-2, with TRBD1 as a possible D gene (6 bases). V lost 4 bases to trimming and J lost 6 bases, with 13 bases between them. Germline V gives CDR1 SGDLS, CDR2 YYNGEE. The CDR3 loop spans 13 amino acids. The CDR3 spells CASSPGGGDGYTF. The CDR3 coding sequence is TGTGCCAGCAGCCCTGGAGGGGGGGATGGCTACACCTTC.

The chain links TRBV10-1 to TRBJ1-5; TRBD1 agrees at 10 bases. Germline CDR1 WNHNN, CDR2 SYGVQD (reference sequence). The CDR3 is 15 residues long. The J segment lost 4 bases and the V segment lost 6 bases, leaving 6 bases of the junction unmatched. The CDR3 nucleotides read TGCGCCAGCAGGAGGACAGGGGGGCAGAATCAGCCCCAGCATTTT. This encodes CASRRTGGQNQPQHF.

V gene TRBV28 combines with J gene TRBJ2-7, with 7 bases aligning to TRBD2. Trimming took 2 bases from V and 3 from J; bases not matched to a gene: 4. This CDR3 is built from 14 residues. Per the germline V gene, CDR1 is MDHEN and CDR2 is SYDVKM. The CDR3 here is CASSLKAGLYEQYF. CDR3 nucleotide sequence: TGTGCCAGCAGTTTAAAAGCGGGGCTCTACGAGCAGTACTTC.

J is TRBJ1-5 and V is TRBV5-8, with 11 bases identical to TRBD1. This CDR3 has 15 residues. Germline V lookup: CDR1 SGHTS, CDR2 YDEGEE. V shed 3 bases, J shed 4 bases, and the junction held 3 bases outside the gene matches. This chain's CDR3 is CASSWGQGGNQPQHF. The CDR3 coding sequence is TGTGCCAGCAGCTGGGGACAGGGGGGGAATCAGCCCCAGCATTTT. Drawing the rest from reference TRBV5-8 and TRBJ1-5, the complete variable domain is EAGVTQSPTHLIKTRGQQATLRCSPISGHTSVYWYQQALGLGLQFLLWYDEGEERNRGNFPPRFSGRQFPNYSSELNVNALELEDSALYLCASSWGQGGNQPQHFGDGTRLSIL.

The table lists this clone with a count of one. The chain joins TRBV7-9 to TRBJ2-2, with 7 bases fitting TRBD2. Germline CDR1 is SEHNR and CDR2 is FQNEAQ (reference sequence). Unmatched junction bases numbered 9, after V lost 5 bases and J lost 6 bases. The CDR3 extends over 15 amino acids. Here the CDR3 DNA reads TGTGCCAGCAGCGCGACTAGCCATGGGGCCGGGGAGCTGTTTTTT. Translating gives CASSATSHGAGELFF.

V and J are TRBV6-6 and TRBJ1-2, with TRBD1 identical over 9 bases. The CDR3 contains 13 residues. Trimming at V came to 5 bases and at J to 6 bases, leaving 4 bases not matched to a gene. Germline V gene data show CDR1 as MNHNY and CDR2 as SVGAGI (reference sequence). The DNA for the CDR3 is TGTGCCAGCAGTGCAAGGACAGGGGATGGCTACACCTTC. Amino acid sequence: CASSARTGDGYTF.

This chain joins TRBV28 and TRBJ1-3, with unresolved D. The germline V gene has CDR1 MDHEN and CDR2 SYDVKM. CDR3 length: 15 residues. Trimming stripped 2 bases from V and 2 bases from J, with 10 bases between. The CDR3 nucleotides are TGTGCCAGCAGTTTACAGATCTCTCCTGGAAACACCATATATTTT. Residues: CASSLQISPGNTIYF.

The CDR3 bases are TGTGCCAGCAGCGAAACTCCTAGCCGGGAGCTGTTTTTT. It encodes CASSETPSRELFF. The J gene is TRBJ2-2, the V gene TRBV6-1, with D possibly TRBD2 on 5 matching bases. Trimming pared 6 bases from V and 9 bases from J, leaving 14 bases between. CDR1 and CDR2 from the germline V gene are MNHNS and SASEGT. CDR3 length: 13 residues.

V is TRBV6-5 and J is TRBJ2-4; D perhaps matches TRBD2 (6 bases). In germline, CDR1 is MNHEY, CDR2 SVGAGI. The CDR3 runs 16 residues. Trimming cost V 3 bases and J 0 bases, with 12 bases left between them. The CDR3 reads CASSYRVGGAKNIQYF. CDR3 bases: TGTGCCAGCAGTTATAGGGTGGGGGGAGCCAAAAACATTCAGTACTTC.

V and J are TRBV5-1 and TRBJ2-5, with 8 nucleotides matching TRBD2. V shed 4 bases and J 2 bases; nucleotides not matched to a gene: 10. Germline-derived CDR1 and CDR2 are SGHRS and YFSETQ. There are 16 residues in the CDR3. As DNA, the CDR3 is TGCGCCAGCAGCCCAAGAGCGGGGGAGACTCAAGAGACCCAGTACTTC. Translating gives CASSPRAGETQETQYF.